One and the same sample provided the 9 T cell receptor beta chains below, sequenced in a study of blood T cell repertoires in COVID-19. Using immunoSEQ multiplex PCR, the repertoire was profiled, and TCRdb retains in-frame clones only, with some absent. This table has about 260,000 clones, about 91% appearing once. Sequences were obtained from peripheral blood. All receptors come from a young adult with COVID-19, enrolled during active disease.

This chain links TRBV5-4 with TRBJ2-3; perhaps TRBD1 as D (5 bases). This CDR3 contains 15 residues. CDR1 and CDR2 from the germline V gene are SGHNT and YYREEE (reference sequence). Between the trimmed V and J ends, which lost 0 bases and 2 bases, there was a span of 10 bases. In DNA, the CDR3 is TGTGCCAGCAGCTTGGGGGGCCTACACACAGATACGCAGTATTTT. The encoded protein is CASSLGGLHTDTQYF.

The rearrangement links TRBV19 to TRBJ2-7, with D possibly matching TRBD2 (6 bases). The germline gives CDR1 LNHDA, CDR2 SQIVND (reference sequence). V was shortened by 6 bases and J by 1 base, with 16 bases between the two germline ends. The CDR3 covers 15 residues. CDR3 sequence: CASSWAGTESYEQYF. CDR3 sequence (DNA): TGTGCCAGTAGCTGGGCCGGGACTGAGTCCTACGAGCAGTACTTC.

The gene calls are TRBV27 and TRBJ2-1, with a weak D call TRBD2 (5 bases). V dropped 4 bases and J dropped 0 bases, with 13 bases sitting between them. Germline loops: CDR1 MNHEY, CDR2 SMNVEV (reference sequence). The CDR3 runs 16 residues. In nucleotides, the CDR3 is TGTGCCAGCAGTTCGCGCCTCAGCGGCTCCTACAATGAGCAGTTCTTC. This gives the protein CASSSRLSGSYNEQFF.

The chain combines TRBV5-1 with TRBJ2-7, with 8 bases that match TRBD1. The trim removed 5 bases at V and 7 bases at J, leaving 8 bases unmatched. Per the germline V gene, CDR1 is SGHRS and CDR2 is YFSETQ. The CDR3 totals 13 residues. The CDR3 loop is CASSWTGLGEQYF. The CDR3 DNA follows: TGCGCCAGCAGTTGGACAGGGCTGGGGGAGCAGTACTTC.

This chain connects TRBV11-1 to TRBJ1-1, with a possible D match to TRBD1 (6 bases). The germline gives CDR1 SGHAT, CDR2 FQDESV (reference sequence). CDR3 length equals 16 residues. The V end lost 1 base, the J end lost 3 bases, and 15 bases lay between the germline ends. The CDR3: CASSLGETGWHTEAFF. The CDR3 coding sequence is TGTGCCAGCAGCTTAGGAGAGACAGGATGGCACACTGAAGCTTTCTTT.

The J gene is TRBJ2-5, the V gene TRBV10-3, with 13 nucleotides matching TRBD2. From germline, CDR1 is ENHRY and CDR2 SYGVKD. Trimming removed 6 bases from V and 3 bases from J; junction bases left unmatched: 7. CDR3 length: 16 amino acids. The CDR3 coding sequence is TGTGCCATCAGCCCGGGACTAGCGGGGATAGAAGAGACCCAGTACTTC. Encoded protein: CAISPGLAGIEETQYF.

V gene TRBV2 combines with J gene TRBJ1-1; 7 nucleotides align to TRBD1. Trimming took 8 bases from V and 2 from J; bases not matched to a gene: 8. CDR1 SNHLY and CDR2 FYNNEI come from the germline V gene. CDR3 length: 14 amino acids. As DNA, the CDR3 is TGTGCCAGCCTAAACAGGGGACAAAACACTGAAGCTTTCTTT. Translated: CASLNRGQNTEAFF.

This chain joins TRBV7-8 and TRBJ2-1, with 8 bases lining up with TRBD1. The length of the CDR3 is 15 residues. J was trimmed by 2 bases and V by 5 bases; bases with no gene match: 5. Germline V gene lookup returns CDR1 SGHVS and CDR2 FQNEAQ. The CDR3 DNA is TGTGCCAGCAGCGCAAGGACAGGGCCCTACAATGAGCAGTTCTTC. Its protein is CASSARTGPYNEQFF.

J is TRBJ2-7 and V is TRBV12-3 or TRBV12-4; possible D gene TRBD1, 6 bases. V was trimmed by 3 bases and J by 4 bases, leaving 10 bases between them. CDR3 size: 13 residues. The CDR3 DNA is TGTGCCAGCAGTTTTAGGGGGTATTACGAGCAGTACTTC. Translated: CASSFRGYYEQYF.